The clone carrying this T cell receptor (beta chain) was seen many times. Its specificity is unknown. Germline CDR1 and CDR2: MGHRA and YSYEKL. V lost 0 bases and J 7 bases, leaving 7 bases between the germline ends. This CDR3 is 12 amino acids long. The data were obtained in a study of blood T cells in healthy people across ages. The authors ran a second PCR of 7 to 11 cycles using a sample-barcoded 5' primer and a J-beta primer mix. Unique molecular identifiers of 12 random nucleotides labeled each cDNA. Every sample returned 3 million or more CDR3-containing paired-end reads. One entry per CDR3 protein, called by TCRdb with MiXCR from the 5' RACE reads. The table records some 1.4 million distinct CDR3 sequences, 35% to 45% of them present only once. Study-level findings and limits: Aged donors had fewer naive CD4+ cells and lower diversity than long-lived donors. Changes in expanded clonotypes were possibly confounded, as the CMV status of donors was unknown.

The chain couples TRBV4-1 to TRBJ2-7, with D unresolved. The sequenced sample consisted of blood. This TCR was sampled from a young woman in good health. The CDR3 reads CASSQDSPEQYF. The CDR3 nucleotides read TGCGCCAGCAGCCAAGATAGTCCGGAGCAGTACTTC.